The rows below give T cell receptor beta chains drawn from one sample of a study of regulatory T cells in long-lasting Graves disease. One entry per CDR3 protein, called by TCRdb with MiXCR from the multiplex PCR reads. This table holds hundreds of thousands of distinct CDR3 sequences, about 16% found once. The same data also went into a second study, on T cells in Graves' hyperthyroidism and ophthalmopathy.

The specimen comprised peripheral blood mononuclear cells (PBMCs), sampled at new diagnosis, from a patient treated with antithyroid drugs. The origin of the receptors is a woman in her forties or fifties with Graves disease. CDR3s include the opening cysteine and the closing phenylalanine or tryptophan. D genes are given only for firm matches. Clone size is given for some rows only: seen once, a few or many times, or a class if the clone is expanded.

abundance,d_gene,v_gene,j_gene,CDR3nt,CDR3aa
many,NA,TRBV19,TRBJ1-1,TGTGCCAGTGTCAGTGGGGGCACTGAAGCTTTCTTT,CASVSGGTEAFF
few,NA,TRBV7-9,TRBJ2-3,TGTGCCAGCAGCGCTGGGCAAGGCACAGATACGCAGTATTTT,CASSAGQGTDTQYF
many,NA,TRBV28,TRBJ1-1,TGTGCCAGTGTACTCGGGGGAACCAATGAAGCTTTCTTT,CASVLGGTNEAFF
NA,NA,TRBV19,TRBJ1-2,TGTGCCAGTAGTGGAGGGGGGGCTCCTTATGGCTACACCTTC,CASSGGGAPYGYTF
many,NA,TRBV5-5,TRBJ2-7,TGTGCCAGCAGCTTGGCCTCAGGGGAAGACGAGCAGTACTTC,CASSLASGEDEQYF
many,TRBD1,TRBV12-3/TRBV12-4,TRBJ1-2,TGTGCCAGCAGTCCTTCCCCGGACAGGATTAACTATGGCTACACCTTC,CASSPSPDRINYGYTF
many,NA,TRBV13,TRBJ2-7,TGTGCCAGCAGCTACAAGCGGGCAATTCCATACGAGCAGTACTTC,CASSYKRAIPYEQYF
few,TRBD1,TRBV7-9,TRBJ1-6,TGTGCCAGCAGCACCCGGACAGGGGCGTATAATTCACCCCTCCACTTT,CASSTRTGAYNSPLHF
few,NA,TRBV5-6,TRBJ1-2,TGTGCCAGCAGTGACGGGCAGTCCAACTATGGCTACACCTTC,CASSDGQSNYGYTF
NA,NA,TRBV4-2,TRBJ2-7,TGTGCCAGCAGCCAAGACGGTGATAGGACCTACGAGCAGTACTTC,CASSQDGDRTYEQYF
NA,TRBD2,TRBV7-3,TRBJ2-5,TGTGCCAGCAGCTTACTCGGGACTAGTGAGACCCAGTACTTC,CASSLLGTSETQYF
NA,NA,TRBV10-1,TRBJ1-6,TGCGCCAGCAGTGGAACTTTAAACTCACCCCTCCACTTT,CASSGTLNSPLHF
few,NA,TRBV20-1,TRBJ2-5,TGCAGTGCCCTCCCGGGGTCCGGGGAGACCCAGTACTTC,CSALPGSGETQYF
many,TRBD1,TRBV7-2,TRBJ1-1,TGTGCCAGCAGCTTAGGACAGGGGCCCACTGAAGCTTTCTTT,CASSLGQGPTEAFF
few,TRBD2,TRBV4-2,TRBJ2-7,TGTGCCAGCAGCCAAGTCGCTAGCGGATACGAGCAGTACTTC,CASSQVASGYEQYF
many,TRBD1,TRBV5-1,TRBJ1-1,TGCGCCAGCAGCTTGGCTGGACAGGGTACTGAAGCTTTCTTT,CASSLAGQGTEAFF
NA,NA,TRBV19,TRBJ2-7,TGTGCCAGTAGTTTAAAGACAGGCCGTCCGTGGGAGCAGTACTTC,CASSLKTGRPWEQYF
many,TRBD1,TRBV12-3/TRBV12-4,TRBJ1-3,TGTGCCAGCAGGGGGACAGGGGCGGCTGGGACCATATATTTT,CASRGTGAAGTIYF
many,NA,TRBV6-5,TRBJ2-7,TGTGCCAGCAGTTACGTAGGACCCTATTCTTACGAGCAGTACTTC,CASSYVGPYSYEQYF
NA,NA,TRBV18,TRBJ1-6,TGTGCCAGCTCACCACTCGTGGGGGTCACCCCTAATTCACCCCTCCACTTT,CASSPLVGVTPNSPLHF
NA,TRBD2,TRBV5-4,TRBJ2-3,TGTGCCAGCAGCCGGGGGGCTAGCGGGGACACAGATACGCAGTATTTT,CASSRGASGDTDTQYF
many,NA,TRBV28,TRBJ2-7,TGTGCCAGCAGCGACCGAGGCAGGCAGTACTTC,CASSDRGRQYF
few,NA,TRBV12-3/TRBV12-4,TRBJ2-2,TGTGCCAGCAGTTCCGAGGGGCTGACTACCGGGGAGCTGTTTTTT,CASSSEGLTTGELFF
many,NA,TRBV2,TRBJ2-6,TGTGCCAGCACTGCGGGACCGCACTCTGGGGCCAACGTCCTGACTTTC,CASTAGPHSGANVLTF
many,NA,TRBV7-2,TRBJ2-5,TGTGCCACAATGAGGGGCCCCCAAGAGACCCAGTACTTC,CATMRGPQETQYF
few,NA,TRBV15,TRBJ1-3,TGTGCCACCAGCAGAGGCCCCCCAACAGTGAACTCTGGAAACACCATATATTTT,CATSRGPPTVNSGNTIYF
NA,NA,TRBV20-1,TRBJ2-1,TGCAGTGCTAGAGATCTAGGGGAAGGAACCTACAATGAGCAGTTCTTC,CSARDLGEGTYNEQFF
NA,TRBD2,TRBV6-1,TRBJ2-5,TGTGCCAGCAGCCACGGACTAGCGGGGGCCTACCAAGAGACCCAGTACTTC,CASSHGLAGAYQETQYF
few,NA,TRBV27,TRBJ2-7,TGTGCCAGCAGTTTCCTTACGCGCGGCGAGCAGTACTTC,CASSFLTRGEQYF
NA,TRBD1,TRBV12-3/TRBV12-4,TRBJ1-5,TGTGCCAGCAGTCTCGGACAGGTAGGCCGTTGGGTTCAGCCCCAGCATTTT,CASSLGQVGRWVQPQHF
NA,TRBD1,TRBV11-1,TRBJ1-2,TGTGCCAGCAGCTTTGGGACAGGGGCTTCTAGCTACACCTTC,CASSFGTGASSYTF
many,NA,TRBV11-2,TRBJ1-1,TGTGCCAGCAGCACAACTCAGAACACTGAAGCTTTCTTT,CASSTTQNTEAFF
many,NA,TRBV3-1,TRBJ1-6,TGTGCCAGCAGCCAAGATCGTGATTCACCCCTCCACTTT,CASSQDRDSPLHF